Listed below are T cell receptor beta chains from one sample, sequenced in a study of T cell changes during pregnancy in multiple sclerosis. The table came from immunoSEQ multiplex PCR; TCRdb's copy has only in-frame clones and leaves some out. The sample includes 100,000 or so clones, over 80% of them seen just once. The sample here was peripheral blood, taken after pregnancy. The receptors stem from a female donor with multiple sclerosis, enrolled in a pregnancy study. Each CDR3 is given with its conserved first and last residue. The D gene is left open where the match is weak. Rows give clone size only sometimes, using once, few, many, or a class for an expanded clone.

clone_size j_call v_call d_call cdr3_nt cdr3_aa
NA TRBJ2-1 TRBV2 TRBD2 TGTGCCAGCAGTCAGGGACTAGCGGGAGTGATTGAGCAGTTCTTC CASSQGLAGVIEQFF
NA TRBJ2-3 TRBV5-1 NA TGCGCCAGCAGTCCTGTCCCAGATACGCAGTATTTT CASSPVPDTQYF
NA TRBJ2-7 TRBV5-1 NA TGCGCCAGCAAAGCGGACTACGAGCAGTACTTC CASKADYEQYF
NA TRBJ1-1 TRBV7-2 TRBD1 TGTGCCAGCAGCCCAGACAGGGGGAACACTGAAGCTTTCTTT CASSPDRGNTEAFF
NA TRBJ2-7 TRBV30 TRBD1 TGTGCCTGGAGTGTACGACAGTACAGGGGGTTTTACGAGCAGTACTTC CAWSVRQYRGFYEQYF
NA TRBJ1-2 TRBV28 NA TGTGCCAGCAGTTCAGCGGGCGACTATGGCTACACCTTC CASSSAGDYGYTF
NA TRBJ2-7 TRBV7-6 TRBD1 TGTGCCAGCAGCCTAAGACAGGGGGTTTCCTACGAGCAGTACTTC CASSLRQGVSYEQYF
NA TRBJ2-7 TRBV7-8 NA TGTGCCAGCAGCTTCGACTCGAACTACGAGCAGTACTTC CASSFDSNYEQYF
once TRBJ1-5 TRBV28 NA TGTGCCAGCAGACCCGGACAGATCAATCAGCCCCAGCATTTT CASRPGQINQPQHF
NA TRBJ2-7 TRBV7-9 NA TGTGCCAGCAGCCCCGGGATAAACGAGCAGTACTTC CASSPGINEQYF
NA TRBJ1-2 TRBV5-1 NA TGCGCCAGCAGCCGGACAGAATCTTATGGCTACACCTTC CASSRTESYGYTF
NA TRBJ1-5 TRBV28 TRBD1 TGTGCCAGCAGCCACGGGACAGGGGTTAGCAATCAGCCCCAGCATTTT CASSHGTGVSNQPQHF
NA TRBJ2-1 TRBV27 TRBD1 TGTGCCAGCAGTTCGGGGACAGGGGGGAGAAATGAGCAGTTCTTC CASSSGTGGRNEQFF
NA TRBJ2-2 TRBV5-4 TRBD2 TGTGCCAGCAGCGCCTCTAGCGGGAGCCCCGCCGGGGAGCTGTTTTTT CASSASSGSPAGELFF
NA TRBJ2-7 TRBV5-1 TRBD2 TGCGCCAGCAGCTTTGGACTAGCGGGAGGCTTTGGCGAGCAGTACTTC CASSFGLAGGFGEQYF
NA TRBJ2-7 TRBV6-1 TRBD1 TGTGCCAGCAGTGAACAAACAGGGGTGGTCTACGAGCAGTACTTC CASSEQTGVVYEQYF
NA TRBJ2-1 TRBV27 TRBD2 TGTGCCAGCAGTTCTTATAGCGGGAGGTACTACAATGAGCAGTTCTTC CASSSYSGRYYNEQFF
NA TRBJ1-1 TRBV5-6 NA TGTGCCAGCAGCTGGGGGGGTGAAGCTTTCTTT CASSWGGEAFF
NA TRBJ1-4 TRBV2 NA TGTGCCAGCAGCCTCTGGCGTGTTGCGCGAACGGGGAATGAAAAACTGTTTTTT CASSLWRVARTGNEKLFF
NA TRBJ1-4 TRBV19 TRBD1 TGTGCCAGTAGTGCCGGACAGGGGACTAATGAAAAACTGTTTTTT CASSAGQGTNEKLFF
NA TRBJ1-1 TRBV4-3 NA TGCGCCAGCAGCCAAGATCTGGCAGGGGAGGGCACTGAAGCTTTCTTT CASSQDLAGEGTEAFF
NA TRBJ2-7 TRBV29-1 TRBD2 TGCAGCGCTTCCAGACTAGCGGGAGGGTCCTACGAGCAGTACTTC CSASRLAGGSYEQYF
NA TRBJ1-3 TRBV6-1 NA TGTGCCAGCAGTGAACAGGCAGGGACTGGAAACACCATATATTTT CASSEQAGTGNTIYF
NA TRBJ2-7 TRBV19 TRBD1 TGTGCCAGTAGTATGATGGACAGGGGGTACTACGAGCAGTACTTC CASSMMDRGYYEQYF
NA TRBJ2-7 TRBV27 NA TGTGCCAGCAGTCCTACAGGGTACGACGAGCAGTACTTC CASSPTGYDEQYF
few TRBJ1-6 TRBV5-4 NA TGTGCCAGCAGCTTCGGGAACGGGGCCCTCCACTTT CASSFGNGALHF
NA TRBJ2-3 TRBV27 NA TGTGCCAGCAGGCAGGGCCAAGATACGCAGTATTTT CASRQGQDTQYF
NA TRBJ1-2 TRBV19 TRBD1 TGTGCCAGTAGTATATTCCTAACAGGGGACTATGGCTACACCTTC CASSIFLTGDYGYTF
NA TRBJ2-7 TRBV5-8 NA TGTGCCAGCAGCGTGAGCGGAGTAAGCTCCTACGAGCAGTACTTC CASSVSGVSSYEQYF
NA TRBJ2-2 TRBV4-3 NA TGCGCCAGCAGTCCTGTCACTCTGAGGGCCGACACGAACACCGGGGAGCTGTTTTTT CASSPVTLRADTNTGELFF
NA TRBJ2-6 TRBV19 NA TGTGCCAGTAGTATATTACAGTCTGGGGCCAACGTCCTGACTTTC CASSILQSGANVLTF
NA TRBJ2-1 TRBV5-1 TRBD1 TGCGCCAGCAGCTTGGGACAGGGATACAATGAGCAGTTCTTC CASSLGQGYNEQFF
once TRBJ1-1 TRBV6-6 NA TGTGCCAGCAGTTACGGGGGGGGAAACACTGAAGCTTTCTTT CASSYGGGNTEAFF
NA TRBJ2-2 TRBV5-1 TRBD2 TGCGCCAGCAGCTTTCTAGTAGCGGGACACACCGGGGAGCTGTTTTTT CASSFLVAGHTGELFF
NA TRBJ1-1 TRBV19 TRBD1 TGTGCCACCAGACAGGGGGCTGGAACTGAAGCTTTCTTT CATRQGAGTEAFF
NA TRBJ1-5 TRBV30 NA TGTGCCTGGAGGGGAGGTAGCAATCAGCCCCAGCATTTT CAWRGGSNQPQHF
NA TRBJ2-7 TRBV14 NA TGTGCCAGCAGCCTTACCGGCGTATCACAGGGACGCCCCTACGAGCAGTACTTC CASSLTGVSQGRPYEQYF
NA TRBJ1-2 TRBV27 NA TGTGCCAGCAGTTTATTAGGGGGGGATCCCTCTGGCTACACCTTC CASSLLGGDPSGYTF
NA TRBJ2-1 TRBV6-5 NA TGTGCCAGCAGGATGGGCCCAAACTACAATGAGCAGTTCTTC CASRMGPNYNEQFF
NA TRBJ2-5 TRBV16 NA TGTGCCAGCAGCCAATCGGTTCAGGAGACCCAGTACTTC CASSQSVQETQYF
NA TRBJ2-7 TRBV4-3 NA TGCGCCAGCAGCCAGTCCCCCGGGGACGAGCAGTACTTC CASSQSPGDEQYF